Following are 20 T cell receptor beta chains from one sample sequenced in a study of shared clonotypes between healthy human individuals. Assay used: immunoSEQ multiplex PCR; TCRdb lists only in-frame clones, some missing. The sample yields 2 million to 3 million clones, more than 90% seen once. The sequenced material came from naive CD4+ T cells sorted from blood. Specified subset: CD45RA+ positively selected. The source of these receptors is a young man in good health.

This chain joins TRBV28 and TRBJ2-2; maybe TRBD1 (5 bases). Germline CDR1 MDHEN, CDR2 SYDVKM. The CDR3 extends over 18 amino acids. The V end was cut by 0 bases, the J end by 1 base, with 15 bases between. The CDR3 nucleotides are TGTGCCAGCAGTTTATGGCAGACAGTAGGGAAGAACACCGGGGAGCTGTTTTTT. As protein: CASSLWQTVGKNTGELFF.

This rearrangement joins TRBV5-8 to TRBJ2-1; no definite D call. Looked up from germline, CDR1 is SGHTS and CDR2 is YDEGEE. V lost 4 bases, J lost 2 bases, and 4 bases lay in between. This CDR3 is built from 12 residues. CDR3 region: CASSDAYNEQFF. In DNA form, the CDR3 reads TGTGCCAGCAGCGATGCCTACAATGAGCAGTTCTTC.

The gene calls are TRBV10-3 and TRBJ2-7; D is perhaps TRBD1 or TRBD2 (5 bases each). Deletions cut 3 bases from V and 2 bases from J, with 14 bases between. CDR3 length: 15 residues. Per germline, CDR1 ENHRY and CDR2 SYGVKD. The CDR3 DNA follows: TGTGCCATCAGTGACGGGGCTACCACAGCCTACGAGCAGTACTTC. As protein: CAISDGATTAYEQYF.

The V call is TRBV5-1, the J call TRBJ1-4, with D possibly matching TRBD1 (6 bases). Trimming left V 1 base short and J 1 base short, with 14 bases between. Germline V lookup: CDR1 SGHRS, CDR2 YFSETQ. The CDR3 extends over 17 amino acids. The CDR3 nucleotides read TGCGCCAGCAGCTTGCCGGCCAGGGGCCTAACTAATGAAAAACTGTTTTTT. It specifies CASSLPARGLTNEKLFF.

V usage is TRBV6-5 and J usage is TRBJ1-1; weak D call: TRBD1 (5 bases). The germline V and J ends were trimmed by 7 bases and 2 bases, with 11 bases remaining between them. There are 13 residues in the CDR3. Germline V gives CDR1 MNHEY, CDR2 SVGAGI. CDR3 sequence: CASTRGTNTEAFF. Here the CDR3 DNA reads TGTGCCAGCACACGGGGGACTAACACTGAAGCTTTCTTT.

This sequence joins TRBV28 and TRBJ1-1; D gene ambiguous. Deletions cut 1 base from V and 2 bases from J, with 11 bases between. The CDR3 has 15 residues. Germline CDR1 MDHEN, CDR2 SYDVKM. Written as DNA, the CDR3 is TGTGCCAGCAGTTTATCATCACCAGGCAACACTGAAGCTTTCTTT. Translation gives CASSLSSPGNTEAFF.

The chain carries TRBV18 and TRBJ2-1; TRBD2 aligns across 11 bases. The CDR3 covers 16 residues. Per germline, CDR1 KGHSH and CDR2 LQKENI. Losses at the gene ends were 3 bases for V and 6 bases for J; bases not matched to a gene: 7. The CDR3 region has the DNA TGTGCCAGCTCACCTCAAGGGACTAGCGGAGTCAATGAGCAGTTCTTC. This translates into CASSPQGTSGVNEQFF.

This chain uses TRBV5-5 with TRBJ1-1, with D possibly being TRBD1 (5 bases). Trimming took 1 base from V and 6 from J, leaving 10 bases between them. Germline CDR1 and CDR2: SGHKS and YYEKEE (reference sequence). The CDR3 loop spans 13 amino acids. The CDR3 region is CASSLQGSAEAFF. In nucleotides, the CDR3 is TGTGCCAGCAGCTTGCAGGGATCGGCTGAAGCTTTCTTT.

This clone has just a few counts. The rearrangement uses TRBV7-9 and TRBJ1-6; D possibly corresponds to TRBD1 (6 bases). The CDR3 has 14 residues. Trimming left V 5 bases short and J 6 bases short, with 11 bases between. CDR1 and CDR2 from the germline V gene are SEHNR and FQNEAQ (reference sequence). The DNA for the CDR3 is TGTGCCAGCAGCGTAGGACAGAGTAATTCACCCCTCCACTTT. It translates to CASSVGQSNSPLHF.

Worth noting for this clone: This same CDR3 is encoded by further DNA sequences in the sample. Here the CDR3 DNA reads TGTGCCAGCAGTTACTCCCAAGGGTTGGAGACCCAGTACTTC. Its protein product is CASSYSQGLETQYF. The chain joins TRBV6-6 to TRBJ2-5; D uncertain. The CDR3 contains 14 residues. Trimming pared 0 bases from V and 5 bases from J, leaving 10 bases between. In germline, CDR1 is MNHNY, CDR2 SVGAGI (reference sequence).

The rearrangement links TRBV19 to TRBJ2-5; TRBD1 agrees at 8 bases. The CDR3 runs 15 residues. Germline CDR1 reads LNHDA; CDR2 reads SQIVND (reference sequence). V was pared by 6 bases and J by 4 bases, with 10 bases of the junction left unmatched. The CDR3 sequence: CASRGTGVTRETQYF. The CDR3 DNA is TGTGCCAGTAGGGGGACAGGCGTAACAAGAGAGACCCAGTACTTC.

This sequence joins TRBV10-3 and TRBJ1-2; no clear D gene. Trimming cost V 3 bases and J 8 bases, with 7 bases left between them. The CDR3 runs to 11 residues. The germline CDR1 and CDR2 sequences are ENHRY and SYGVKD. The CDR3 sequence: CAISDSRGYTF. The CDR3 DNA reads as TGTGCCATCAGTGATTCTAGGGGCTACACCTTC.

V usage is TRBV18 and J usage is TRBJ2-5, with TRBD2 matching over 8 bases. This CDR3 region has 14 residues. V was clipped by 6 bases and J by 2 bases; unmatched bases: 5. CDR1 is KGHSH, CDR2 LQKENI, per germline. DNA of the CDR3: TGTGCCAGCTCCCGACTAGCGTTTCAAGAGACCCAGTACTTC. Encoded protein: CASSRLAFQETQYF.

J is TRBJ1-4 and V is TRBV19; tentatively, D is TRBD1 (5 bases). V lost 9 bases, J lost 7 bases, and 9 bases lay in between. This CDR3 comprises 11 residues. Germline CDR1 is LNHDA and CDR2 is SQIVND (reference sequence). CDR3 bases: TGTGCCAGCCGAACAGGTGAAAAACTGTTTTTT. Encoded protein: CASRTGEKLFF.

This chain connects TRBV7-9 to TRBJ1-6; D not certain. The V end lost 5 bases, the J end lost 7 bases, and 15 bases lay between the germline ends. The CDR3 runs 15 residues. From germline, CDR1 is SEHNR and CDR2 FQNEAQ (reference sequence). CDR3 loop: CASSPRAGLNSPLHF. The CDR3 DNA is TGTGCCAGCAGCCCCCGGGCAGGTCTGAATTCACCCCTCCACTTT.

The chain carries TRBV6-1 and TRBJ2-1, with TRBD2 matching over 9 bases. The CDR3 spans 15 residues. J gave up 5 bases and V 4 bases, and 6 bases lay outside the gene matches. The V gene's germline CDR1 is MNHNS and CDR2 SASEGT. CDR3 DNA: TGTGCCAGCAGTGTATTAGCGGGAGCTCACAATGAGCAGTTCTTC. Residues: CASSVLAGAHNEQFF.

The rearrangement links TRBV4-3 to TRBJ2-7; D unresolved. CDR1 is LGHNA, CDR2 YSLEER, per germline. Trimming took 0 bases from V and 8 from J, leaving 11 bases between them. The CDR3 runs 13 residues. The CDR3 coding sequence is TGCGCCAGCAGCCAAGATCCATCCGGGCAGCAGTACTTC. Protein product: CASSQDPSGQQYF.

V and J are TRBV4-3 and TRBJ1-2; D not resolved. From germline, CDR1 is LGHNA and CDR2 YSLEER. V dropped 0 bases and J dropped 0 bases, with 8 bases sitting between them. The CDR3 covers 15 residues. The CDR3 is CASSQDSLSNYGYTF. The CDR3 DNA reads as TGCGCCAGCAGCCAAGATTCCTTGTCTAACTATGGCTACACCTTC.

The rearrangement joins TRBV10-3 to TRBJ2-7; 8 nucleotides match TRBD1. The CDR3 is 13 amino acids. V lost 10 bases, J lost 0 bases, and 5 bases stayed unmatched. Per the germline V gene, CDR1 is ENHRY and CDR2 is SYGVKD. The CDR3 loop reads CATGQGTSYEQYF. The CDR3, as DNA: TGTGCCACCGGACAGGGAACCTCCTACGAGCAGTACTTC.

This clone was seen only once. Distinct nucleotide sequences in the sample also encode this CDR3. The chain has TRBV28 and TRBJ2-3, with D uncertain. The CDR3 runs 13 residues. Trimming took off 2 bases at V and 1 base at J, with 4 bases between the two ends. Looked up from germline, CDR1 is MDHEN and CDR2 is SYDVKM. The CDR3 region has the DNA TGTGCCAGCAGTTTACCCGGCACAGATACGCAGTATTTT. The encoded protein is CASSLPGTDTQYF.